The 6 T cell receptor beta chains in this list originate from one sample, sequenced in a study of OX40 agonist ivuxolimab in advanced cancers. Sequencing was performed with immunoSEQ multiplex PCR; in TCRdb, only in-frame clones are kept and a portion is missing. Of about 61,000 clones detected, 86% appear once; the ten largest clones hold about 1.2%. The sample here was CD4+ or CD8+ T cells sorted from blood, taken in a trial of the OX40 agonist ivuxolimab. These receptors all stem from an adult with an advanced solid tumor such as melanoma, head and neck, liver or kidney cancer.

The chain couples TRBV14 to TRBJ1-3, with TRBD1 as a possible D gene (6 bases). Germline CDR1 and CDR2: SGHDN and FVKESK. CDR3 length: 17 residues. V lost 3 bases to trimming and J lost 0 bases, with 15 bases between them. DNA for the CDR3: TGTGCCAGCAGCCAGGACCTGGGACACATCTCTGGAAACACCATATATTTT. It is translated as CASSQDLGHISGNTIYF.

The chain carries TRBV18 and TRBJ1-1; D is undetermined. CDR3 size: 12 residues. CDR1 and CDR2 (germline): KGHSH, LQKENI. Between the trimmed V and J ends, which lost 2 bases and 5 bases, there was a span of 6 bases. DNA for the CDR3: TGTGCCAGCTCACCAACGTGGACTGAAGCTTTCTTT. It codes for CASSPTWTEAFF. The whole variable domain, remainder taken from reference TRBV18 and TRBJ1-1, is NAGVMQNPRHLVRRRGQEARLRCSPMKGHSHVYWYRQLPEEGLKFMVYLQKENIIDESGMPKERFSAEFPKEGPSILRIQQVVRGDSAAYFCASSPTWTEAFFGQGTRLTVV.

The rearrangement links TRBV10-3 to TRBJ1-2; 7 positions match TRBD1. Germline V CDR1 and CDR2: ENHRY, SYGVKD. This CDR3 has 14 residues. Trimming removed 6 bases from V and 4 bases from J; junction bases left unmatched: 8. Here the CDR3 DNA reads TGTGCCATCAGCACCAGGGGGGAGGCCTATGGCTACACCTTC. Its translation: CAISTRGEAYGYTF.

The chain joins TRBV7-6 to TRBJ1-5, with a possible D match to TRBD1 (5 bases). The germline gives CDR1 SGHVS, CDR2 FNYEAQ. This CDR3 region has 13 residues. V was shortened by 5 bases and J by 5 bases, with 10 bases between the two germline ends. The CDR3 here is CASSPDTDQPQHF. CDR3 nucleotide sequence: TGTGCCAGCAGCCCGGACACGGATCAGCCCCAGCATTTT.

The genes are TRBV15 and TRBJ1-2, with 7 bases identical to TRBD1. The CDR3 extends over 16 amino acids. Germline trimming cut 5 bases from V and 5 bases from J; bases unmatched to any gene: 14. Germline V gene data show CDR1 as LNHNV and CDR2 as YYDKDF (reference sequence). The CDR3 protein is CATSPPFVRGDYGYTF. In DNA, the CDR3 is TGTGCCACCAGCCCCCCGTTCGTCAGGGGGGATTATGGCTACACCTTC. Drawing the rest from reference TRBV15 and TRBJ1-2, the complete variable domain is DAMVIQNPRYQVTQFGKPVTLSCSQTLNHNVMYWYQQKSSQAPKLLFHYYDKDFNNEADTPDNFQSRRPNTSFCFLDIRSPGLGDTAMYLCATSPPFVRGDYGYTFGSGTRLTVV.

V usage is TRBV18 and J usage is TRBJ1-1; TRBD1 agrees at 9 bases. The junction had 4 bases not matched to a gene; V was cut back by 5 bases and J by 3 bases. CDR3 length: 14 residues. The germline V gene encodes CDR1 KGHSH and CDR2 LQKENI. The CDR3 sequence is CASSKQGAYTEAFF. In DNA form, the CDR3 reads TGTGCCAGCTCAAAACAGGGGGCTTACACTGAAGCTTTCTTT.